Following are 21 T cell receptor beta chains from one sample sequenced in a study of blood T cell repertoires in COVID-19. Data came from immunoSEQ multiplex PCR; TCRdb stores just in-frame clones and leaves some out. The profile covers some 130,000 clones, with 70% to 85% appearing a single time and approximately 11% taken by the ten largest. The sample comprised peripheral blood. The receptor source for this set is a man aged 60 to 75 who had recovered from COVID-19.

V and J are TRBV19 and TRBJ2-2, with 9 bases lining up with TRBD2. The V gene end was trimmed by 8 bases and the J gene end by 4 bases; junction bases not matched to a gene: 8. The germline CDR1 and CDR2 sequences are LNHDA and SQIVND (reference sequence). This CDR3 region has 15 residues. The CDR3 here is CASAVAGEITGELFF. The DNA of the CDR3 is TGTGCCAGTGCCGTAGCGGGAGAGATCACCGGGGAGCTGTTTTTT.

The genes are TRBV27 and TRBJ2-7, with 7 bases lining up with TRBD2. The CDR3 is made up of 13 amino acids. CDR1 MNHEY and CDR2 SMNVEV come from the germline V gene (reference sequence). J lost 1 base, V lost 8 bases, and 5 bases had no gene match. CDR3 region: CASGLGGSYEQYF. CDR3 in DNA: TGTGCCAGCGGACTGGGGGGGTCCTACGAGCAGTACTTC.

CDR3 nucleotide sequence: TGCGCCAGCAGCCGACAGGCACGCGGGGAGCTGTTTTTT. Protein: CASSRQARGELFF. This rearrangement joins TRBV4-3 to TRBJ2-2, with a tentative D call TRBD1 (6 bases). Germline CDR1 reads LGHNA; CDR2 reads YSLEER. The CDR3 spans 13 residues. Trimming pared 4 bases from V and 7 bases from J, leaving 10 bases between.

The V and J genes are TRBV24-1 and TRBJ1-2; D remains unclear. This CDR3 spans 14 amino acids. V was pared by 2 bases and J by 1 base, with 7 bases between. Germline V CDR1 and CDR2: KGHDR, SFDVKD. In nucleotides, the CDR3 is TGTGCCACCAGTGATTCTTCCGTTAACTATGGCTACACCTTC. It codes for CATSDSSVNYGYTF.

V gene TRBV5-1 combines with J gene TRBJ2-3; D uncertain. V shed 4 bases and J shed 0 bases, with 9 bases lying between them. The germline V gene encodes CDR1 SGHRS and CDR2 YFSETQ. The CDR3 is made up of 14 amino acids. The CDR3 nucleotides read TGCGCCAGCAGCCTGCTAGGTAGCACAGATACGCAGTATTTT. It yields the protein CASSLLGSTDTQYF.

The chain joins TRBV9 to TRBJ1-2; 11 nucleotides agree with TRBD1. V gave up 0 bases and J gave up 4 bases; unmatched junction bases: 8. The CDR3 length is 17 residues. From germline, CDR1 is SGDLS and CDR2 YYNGEE. The CDR3 bases are TGTGCCAGCAGCGTAGGAGGGACAGGGGGAAGGGGCTATGGCTACACCTTC. Protein sequence: CASSVGGTGGRGYGYTF.

This rearrangement joins TRBV9 to TRBJ1-1; D not resolved. Germline assignment: CDR1 SGDLS and CDR2 YYNGEE. The CDR3 totals 14 residues. Trimming took 0 bases from V and 1 from J, leaving 7 bases between them. CDR3 nucleotide sequence: TGTGCCAGCAGCGTAGATGGCGGGAACACTGAAGCTTTCTTT. Protein sequence: CASSVDGGNTEAFF.

V usage is TRBV18 and J usage is TRBJ2-3, with TRBD1 identical over 10 bases. The V segment lost 3 bases and the J segment 6 bases; nucleotides outside the gene matches: 3. The CDR3 is 14 residues long. Germline assignment: CDR1 KGHSH and CDR2 LQKENI. The CDR3 spells CASSPDRGPDTQYF. CDR3 nucleotide sequence: TGTGCCAGCTCACCCGACAGGGGGCCGGATACGCAGTATTTT.

This chain uses TRBV7-2 with TRBJ2-2; 8 nucleotides agree with TRBD1. The junction had 6 bases not matched to a gene; V was cut back by 1 base and J by 5 bases. The CDR3 consists of 16 residues. Germline loops: CDR1 SGHTA, CDR2 FQGNSA. CDR3 in amino acids: CASSLDQGAVTGELFF. CDR3 in DNA: TGTGCCAGCAGCTTAGATCAGGGGGCGGTAACCGGGGAGCTGTTTTTT.

The chain recombines TRBV27 with TRBJ2-3, with unresolved D. Germline V gene sequence: CDR1 MNHEY, CDR2 SMNVEV (reference sequence). This CDR3 is 14 amino acids long. V dropped 7 bases and J dropped 2 bases, with 13 bases sitting between them. The CDR3 DNA sequence: TGTGCCAGCAATGAGGCGCCGCTCACAGATACGCAGTATTTT. Translating gives CASNEAPLTDTQYF.

The CDR3 loop reads CASSPSGQNTGELFF. The CDR3 nucleotides are TGTGCCAGTAGCCCTAGCGGACAGAACACCGGGGAGCTGTTTTTT. This rearrangement joins TRBV19 to TRBJ2-2; 7 bases match TRBD2. Germline V lookup: CDR1 LNHDA, CDR2 SQIVND (reference sequence). V was clipped by 6 bases and J by 1 base; unmatched bases: 5. This CDR3 comprises 15 residues.

CDR3 coding DNA: TGTGCCAGCAGCCATGCGACAGGGAATAATTCACCCCTCCACTTT. This sequence encodes CASSHATGNNSPLHF. The V gene is TRBV3-1 (or the pseudogene TRBV3-2), the J gene TRBJ1-6, with 7 nucleotides matching TRBD1. This CDR3 region has 15 residues. Germline values: CDR1 LGHDT, CDR2 YNNKEL (reference sequence). V dropped 3 bases and J dropped 5; count of bases not matched to a gene: 4.

The chain joins TRBV19 to TRBJ1-3, with D possibly matching TRBD1 (5 bases). This CDR3 has 14 amino acids. Germline CDR1 LNHDA, CDR2 SQIVND (reference sequence). V gave up 7 bases and J gave up 0 bases, with 10 bases separating them. CDR3 region: CASKEGFSGNTIYF. CDR3 sequence (DNA): TGTGCCAGTAAGGAGGGGTTCTCTGGAAACACCATATATTTT.

The rearrangement links TRBV28 to TRBJ1-1; tentative D call: TRBD1 (6 bases). The CDR3 has 13 residues. Trimming cost V 5 bases and J 4 bases, with 11 bases left between them. Per the germline V gene, CDR1 is MDHEN and CDR2 is SYDVKM. In DNA form, the CDR3 reads TGTGCCAGCAGTATACAGGGCGGCACTGAAGCTTTCTTT. This encodes CASSIQGGTEAFF.

The chain joins TRBV27 to TRBJ2-2; D remains unclear. Germline CDR1 is MNHEY and CDR2 is SMNVEV (reference sequence). This CDR3 region has 12 residues. Trimming left V 2 bases short and J 6 bases short, with 4 bases between. CDR3: CASSLIAGELFF. Here the CDR3 DNA reads TGTGCCAGCAGTTTAATAGCCGGGGAGCTGTTTTTT.

V and J are TRBV7-9 and TRBJ2-1, with TRBD1 matching 8 bases. Germline V gene lookup returns CDR1 SEHNR and CDR2 FQNEAQ (reference sequence). The CDR3 is made up of 17 amino acids. The V segment lost 1 base and the J segment 3 bases; nucleotides outside the gene matches: 8. CDR3 amino acids: CASSLVSGTGNYNEQFF. CDR3 nucleotide sequence: TGTGCCAGCAGCTTAGTATCCGGGACAGGTAACTACAATGAGCAGTTCTTC.

On this clone itself: Other DNA sequences of this sample code for an identical CDR3. The rearrangement uses TRBV18 and TRBJ1-6; 7 nucleotides match TRBD1. Germline-derived CDR1 and CDR2 are KGHSH and LQKENI. V was clipped by 4 bases and J by 6 bases; unmatched bases: 3. The CDR3 extends over 14 amino acids. The CDR3 DNA sequence: TGTGCCAGCTCACGACGGGACAGTAATTCACCCCTCCACTTT. Translating gives CASSRRDSNSPLHF. Together with reference TRBV18 and TRBJ1-6, the CDR3 gives the full variable domain: NAGVMQNPRHLVRRRGQEARLRCSPMKGHSHVYWYRQLPEEGLKFMVYLQKENIIDESGMPKERFSAEFPKEGPSILRIQQVVRGDSAAYFCASSRRDSNSPLHFGNGTRLTVT.

J is TRBJ2-5 and V is TRBV5-5; D is undetermined. The V gene lost 0 bases and the J gene lost 2 bases, with 8 bases spanning the gap. The CDR3 has 14 residues. Germline CDR1 is SGHKS and CDR2 is YYEKEE (reference sequence). The CDR3 DNA follows: TGTGCCAGCAGCTTGGGGCCGCCGCAAGAGACCCAGTACTTC. Translating gives CASSLGPPQETQYF. Based on the CDR3 plus reference TRBV5-5 and TRBJ2-5, the full variable domain is DAGVTQSPTHLIKTRGQQVTLRCSPISGHKSVSWYQQVLGQGPQFIFQYYEKEERGRGNFPDRFSARQFPNYSSELNVNALLLGDSALYLCASSLGPPQETQYFGPGTRLLVL.

V is TRBV27 and J is TRBJ1-3; D gene unclear. The CDR3 consists of 14 residues. Per the germline V gene, CDR1 is MNHEY and CDR2 is SMNVEV (reference sequence). V lost 2 bases to trimming and J lost 2 bases, with 7 bases between them. This CDR3 is CASSLRGTGNTIYF. CDR3 DNA: TGTGCCAGCAGTTTACGAGGGACTGGAAACACCATATATTTT.

This clone turned up a few times. The sample has other DNA sequences that encode this CDR3 too. The genes are TRBV9 and TRBJ1-1, with TRBD1 matching over 8 bases. CDR1 SGDLS and CDR2 YYNGEE come from the germline V gene. With V trimmed by 5 bases and J by 4 bases, 10 bases remained unmatched. The CDR3 is made up of 15 amino acids. The CDR3, as DNA: TGTGCCAGCAGTTCTACAGGGGGAGGTGGCACTGAAGCTTTCTTT. This translates into CASSSTGGGGTEAFF.

The chain employs TRBV6-2 or TRBV6-3 and TRBJ2-3; 7 nucleotides line up with TRBD1. Germline lookup yields CDR1 MNHEY and CDR2 SVGEGT. The ends lost 5 bases at V and 0 bases at J; junction bases unmatched: 5. The CDR3 consists of 15 residues. CDR3 loop: CASSIWTGSTDTQYF. The DNA of the CDR3 is TGTGCCAGCAGTATATGGACAGGAAGCACAGATACGCAGTATTTT.